These T cell receptor beta chains were read from a single sample in a study of blood T cell repertoires in COVID-19. Assay used: immunoSEQ multiplex PCR; TCRdb lists only in-frame clones, some missing. The sample has approximately 290,000 clones, approximately 85% seen once. The sample taken for sequencing was peripheral blood. These receptor sequences come from a human donor with COVID-19, enrolled during active disease. The donor label of this sample is uncertain. Each CDR3 is given without its conserved first and last residue. A D gene is named only where the DNA matches it firmly.

V	D	J	CDR3
TRBV5-6	NA	TRBJ1-3	ASSLDYAGNTIY
TRBV6-5	TRBD1	TRBJ1-3	ASSYGDRLGNTIY
TRBV6-1	NA	TRBJ1-2	ASSEGEGGYT
TRBV5-4	NA	TRBJ1-4	ASSQGQYSEKLF
TRBV12-3/TRBV12-4	NA	TRBJ2-1	ASRPGTYNEQF
TRBV30	TRBD1	TRBJ1-6	AWSQDRSSYNSPLH
TRBV29-1	NA	TRBJ1-2	SALRSGGYGYT
TRBV5-4	TRBD2	TRBJ2-7	ASSLGGLASDYEQY
TRBV7-3	TRBD1	TRBJ1-5	ASSATGGQPQH
TRBV6-1	NA	TRBJ1-2	ASSEDSPNYGYT
TRBV6-5	TRBD1	TRBJ2-7	ASSSGQAISDEQY
TRBV3-1/TRBV3-2	NA	TRBJ2-2	ASSQAPGVYTGELF
TRBV3-1/TRBV3-2	NA	TRBJ1-5	ASSQEVANQPQH
TRBV11-2	TRBD2	TRBJ2-1	ASSLSAGGAGEQF
TRBV10-3	TRBD1	TRBJ1-6	AISRDRGHNSPLH
TRBV28	TRBD2	TRBJ2-1	ASSLPSGRGEQF
TRBV14	TRBD2	TRBJ2-7	ASSQEPSGSRPS
TRBV10-3	NA	TRBJ2-7	AISDPGFPTYEQY
TRBV9	TRBD1	TRBJ1-1	ASSAGLGQGGTEAF
TRBV5-1	NA	TRBJ2-5	ASSLAVSQETQY
TRBV10-1	NA	TRBJ2-1	ASSEAYSENYNEQF
TRBV28	NA	TRBJ1-3	ASSLPQGSGNTIY
TRBV5-8	NA	TRBJ1-2	ASSPGYGQYLNYGYT
TRBV2	NA	TRBJ1-1	ASNTGMGYTEAF
TRBV6-1	TRBD1	TRBJ1-2	ASSEWRTGPYGYT
TRBV5-1	TRBD1	TRBJ1-6	ASRRETGGNNSPLH
TRBV28	TRBD2	TRBJ2-1	ASSSPLEREYTEQF
TRBV5-5	NA	TRBJ2-1	ASSSDTFSYNEQF
TRBV25-1	NA	TRBJ2-7	ASSEYGSGEQY
TRBV11-2	TRBD2	TRBJ2-1	ASSPRGRGNEQF
TRBV4-2	NA	TRBJ1-1	ASSHDDGGLEAF
TRBV30	TRBD2	TRBJ2-1	AWTGLAASYNEQF
TRBV7-6	TRBD2	TRBJ2-7	ASSSLTGTSSYEQY
TRBV2	NA	TRBJ2-3	ASSGHRSTDTQY
TRBV12-3/TRBV12-4	NA	TRBJ2-7	ASRRFDEQY
TRBV2	TRBD2	TRBJ2-6	ASSGGLAEANVLT
TRBV29-1	NA	TRBJ1-2	SAHRANYGYT
TRBV5-1	NA	TRBJ1-2	ASSLVGRIAAYT
TRBV14	NA	TRBJ1-6	ASSLGADQFYNSPLH
TRBV9	TRBD2	TRBJ2-7	ASSVLGTSVGEQY